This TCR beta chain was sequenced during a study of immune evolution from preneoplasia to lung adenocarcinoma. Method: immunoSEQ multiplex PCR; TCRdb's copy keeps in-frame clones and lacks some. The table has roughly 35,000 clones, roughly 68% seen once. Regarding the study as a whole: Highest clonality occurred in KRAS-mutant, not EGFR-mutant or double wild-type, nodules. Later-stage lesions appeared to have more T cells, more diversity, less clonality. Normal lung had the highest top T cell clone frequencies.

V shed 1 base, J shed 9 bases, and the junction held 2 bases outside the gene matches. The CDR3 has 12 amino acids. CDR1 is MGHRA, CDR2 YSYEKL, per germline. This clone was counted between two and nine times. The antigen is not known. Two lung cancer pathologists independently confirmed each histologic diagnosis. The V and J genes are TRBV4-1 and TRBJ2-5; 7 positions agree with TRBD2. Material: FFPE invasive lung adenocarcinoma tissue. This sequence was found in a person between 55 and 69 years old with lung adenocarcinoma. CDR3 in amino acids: CASSQGGGPQYF. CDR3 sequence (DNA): TGCGCCAGCAGCCAAGGGGGGGGACCCCAGTACTTC.